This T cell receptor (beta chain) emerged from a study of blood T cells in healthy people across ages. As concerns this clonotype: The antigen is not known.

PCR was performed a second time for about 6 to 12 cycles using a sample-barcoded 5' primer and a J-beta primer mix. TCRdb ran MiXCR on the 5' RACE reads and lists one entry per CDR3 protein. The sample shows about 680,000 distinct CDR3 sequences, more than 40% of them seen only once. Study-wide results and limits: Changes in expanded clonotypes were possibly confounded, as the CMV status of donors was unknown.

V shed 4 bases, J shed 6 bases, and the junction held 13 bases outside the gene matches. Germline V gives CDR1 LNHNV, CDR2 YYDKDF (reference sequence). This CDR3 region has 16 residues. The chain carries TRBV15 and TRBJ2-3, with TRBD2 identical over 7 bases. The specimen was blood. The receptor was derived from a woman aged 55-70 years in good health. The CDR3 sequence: CATSTVEGGLADTQYF. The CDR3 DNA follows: TGTGCCACCAGCACCGTAGAGGGAGGGCTGGCGGATACGCAGTATTTT.